The present T cell receptor (beta chain) was sequenced within a study of blood T cell repertoires in COVID-19. Study in general: From the United States, Italy and Spain came samples of acute and convalescent COVID-19. Sample material is recorded as cDNA or gDNA derived from T cells, B-cell-depleted T cells, or PBMCs.

The assay was immunoSEQ multiplex PCR, and TCRdb's table has in-frame clones only and misses some. The table lists under 100,000 clones, approximately 86% of them singletons. This CDR3 spans 12 amino acids. Germline V gene lookup returns CDR1 LNHDA and CDR2 SQIVND (reference sequence). Deletions cut 8 bases from V and 4 bases from J, with 11 bases between. The material sequenced was peripheral blood. The chain combines TRBV19 with TRBJ1-1; D gene unclear. This TCR was sampled from a man between 35 and 55 years old with acute or convalescent COVID-19. CDR3 sequence reads: CASSRSGTEAFF. CDR3 coding DNA: TGTGCCAGTTCGCGGTCCGGCACTGAAGCTTTCTTT.